This T cell receptor beta chain was captured in a study of beta chain features in type 1 diabetes. Study-wide results and limits: A closer apparent resemblance between naive, central memory and Treg TCRB repertoires was seen in patients than in healthy donors. Short templates might get an advantage during PCR, and this would be equal in patients and controls. Shorter TCRB CDR3s, moderately but significantly so, were found in Type 1 diabetes patients in all four CD4+ subsets.

Each of the sorted populations had a purity greater than 95%. As to this clone: Its antigen is unknown.

The CDR3 is made up of 16 amino acids. Deletions cut 3 bases from V and 8 bases from J, with 22 bases between. Germline V gene lookup returns CDR1 MGHDK and CDR2 SYGVNS. The authors reverse transcribed all of the isolated RNA, so sequencing captured expressed TCRB transcripts. Repertoires were generated with immunoSEQ multiplex PCR, while TCRdb's copy carries only in-frame clones and drops some. Here the sample spans around 650,000 clones, about an eighth being singletons. The V gene is TRBV25-1, the J gene TRBJ1-2; D uncertain. The TCR comes from a young man with type 1 diabetes. The sample comprised naive CD4+ T cells from blood. The CDR3 here is CASSELGAGFTGGYTF. The DNA of the CDR3 is TGTGCCAGCAGTGAGCTGGGAGCGGGCTTCACTGGGGGCTACACCTTC.